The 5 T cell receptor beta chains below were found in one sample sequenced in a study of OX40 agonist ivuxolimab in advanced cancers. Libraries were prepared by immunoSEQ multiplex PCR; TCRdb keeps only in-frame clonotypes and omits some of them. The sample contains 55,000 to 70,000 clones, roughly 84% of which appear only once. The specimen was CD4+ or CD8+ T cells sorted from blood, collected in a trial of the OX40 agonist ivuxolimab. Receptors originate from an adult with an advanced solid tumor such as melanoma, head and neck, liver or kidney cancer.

The CDR3 region has the DNA TGTGCCAGCAGCCGTTCGACAGGGACCCAAGAGACCCAGTACTTC. It specifies CASSRSTGTQETQYF. J is TRBJ2-5 and V is TRBV11-2; TRBD1 matches at 7 bases. The CDR3 contains 15 residues. V dropped 5 bases and J dropped 1; count of bases not matched to a gene: 7. CDR1 is SGHAT, CDR2 FQNNGV, per germline.

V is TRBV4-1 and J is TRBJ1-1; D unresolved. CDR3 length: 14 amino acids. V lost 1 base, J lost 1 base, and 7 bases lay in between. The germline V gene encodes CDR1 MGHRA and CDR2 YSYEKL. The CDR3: CASSQVGKNTEAFF. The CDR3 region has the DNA TGCGCCAGCAGCCAAGTTGGGAAGAACACTGAAGCTTTCTTT.

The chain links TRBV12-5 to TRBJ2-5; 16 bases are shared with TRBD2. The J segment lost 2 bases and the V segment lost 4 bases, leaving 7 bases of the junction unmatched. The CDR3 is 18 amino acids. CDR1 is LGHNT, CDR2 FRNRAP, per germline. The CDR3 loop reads CASGSPGLAGGKQETQYF. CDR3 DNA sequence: TGTGCTAGTGGTTCCCCGGGACTAGCGGGGGGGAAGCAAGAGACCCAGTACTTC.

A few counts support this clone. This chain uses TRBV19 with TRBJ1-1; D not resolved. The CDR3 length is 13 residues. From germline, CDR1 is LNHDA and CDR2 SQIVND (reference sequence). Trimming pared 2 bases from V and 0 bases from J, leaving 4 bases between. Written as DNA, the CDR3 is TGTGCCAGTAGTATATCCTTGAACACTGAAGCTTTCTTT. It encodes CASSISLNTEAFF.

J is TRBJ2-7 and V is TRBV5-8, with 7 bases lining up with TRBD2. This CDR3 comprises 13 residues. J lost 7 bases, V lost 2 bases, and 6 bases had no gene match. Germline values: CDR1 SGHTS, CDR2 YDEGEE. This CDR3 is CASSLAAGREQYF. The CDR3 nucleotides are TGTGCCAGCAGCTTAGCGGCCGGGAGGGAGCAGTACTTC. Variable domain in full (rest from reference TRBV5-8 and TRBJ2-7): EAGVTQSPTHLIKTRGQQATLRCSPISGHTSVYWYQQALGLGLQFLLWYDEGEERNRGNFPPRFSGRQFPNYSSELNVNALELEDSALYLCASSLAAGREQYFGPGTRLTVT.